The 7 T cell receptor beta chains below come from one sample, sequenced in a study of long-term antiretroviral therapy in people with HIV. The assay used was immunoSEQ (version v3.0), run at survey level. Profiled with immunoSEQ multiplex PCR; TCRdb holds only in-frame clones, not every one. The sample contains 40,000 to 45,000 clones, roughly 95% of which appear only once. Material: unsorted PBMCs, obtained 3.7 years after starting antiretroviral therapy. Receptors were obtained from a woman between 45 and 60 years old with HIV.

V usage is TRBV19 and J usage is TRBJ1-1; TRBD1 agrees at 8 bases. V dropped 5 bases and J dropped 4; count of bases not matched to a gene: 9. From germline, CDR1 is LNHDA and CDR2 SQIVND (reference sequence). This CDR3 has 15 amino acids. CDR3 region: CASSLQGQGSTEAFF. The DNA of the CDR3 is TGTGCCAGTAGTTTACAAGGACAGGGAAGCACTGAAGCTTTCTTT.

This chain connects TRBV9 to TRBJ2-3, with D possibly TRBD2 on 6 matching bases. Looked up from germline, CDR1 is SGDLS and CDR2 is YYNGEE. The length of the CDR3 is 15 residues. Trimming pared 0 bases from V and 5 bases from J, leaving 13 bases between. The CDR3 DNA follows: TGTGCCAGCAGCGTAGGGGCGGGGTCGGGAGATACGCAGTATTTT. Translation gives CASSVGAGSGDTQYF.

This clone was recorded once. CDR3 nucleotides: TGTGCTAGCGGCCGGGACTCGTACCAAGAGACCCAGTACTTC. Translating gives CASGRDSYQETQYF. The chain links TRBV12-5 to TRBJ2-5; tentative D call: TRBD2 (6 bases). The length of the CDR3 is 14 residues. Germline CDR1 is LGHNT and CDR2 is FRNRAP. Trimming removed 9 bases from V and 0 bases from J, with 14 bases in between.

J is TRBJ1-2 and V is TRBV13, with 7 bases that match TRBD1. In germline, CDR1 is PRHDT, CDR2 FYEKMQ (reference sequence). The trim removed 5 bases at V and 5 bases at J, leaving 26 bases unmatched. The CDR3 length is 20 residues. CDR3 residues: CASSDSLGGGFRDRVYGYTF. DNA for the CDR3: TGTGCCAGCAGCGATTCCCTTGGTGGGGGATTTAGGGACAGAGTATATGGCTACACCTTC. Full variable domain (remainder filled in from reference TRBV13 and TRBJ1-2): AAGVIQSPRHLIKEKRETATLKCYPIPRHDTVYWYQQGPGQDPQFLISFYEKMQSDKGSIPDRFSAQQFSDYHSELNMSSLELGDSALYFCASSDSLGGGFRDRVYGYTFGSGTRLTVV.

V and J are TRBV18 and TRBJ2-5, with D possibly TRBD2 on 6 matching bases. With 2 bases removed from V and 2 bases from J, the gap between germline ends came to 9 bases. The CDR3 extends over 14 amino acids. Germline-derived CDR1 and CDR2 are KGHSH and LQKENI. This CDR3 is CASSPTGLQETQYF. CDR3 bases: TGTGCCAGCTCACCAACGGGACTGCAAGAGACCCAGTACTTC.

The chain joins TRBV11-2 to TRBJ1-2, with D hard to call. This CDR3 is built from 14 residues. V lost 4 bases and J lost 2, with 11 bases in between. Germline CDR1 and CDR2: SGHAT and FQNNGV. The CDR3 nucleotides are TGTGCCAGCAGCTATGAGGGCGGAAACTATGGCTACACCTTC. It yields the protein CASSYEGGNYGYTF. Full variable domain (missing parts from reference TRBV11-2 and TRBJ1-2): EAGVAQSPRYKIIEKRQSVAFWCNPISGHATLYWYQQILGQGPKLLIQFQNNGVVDDSQLPKDRFSAERLKGVDSTLKIQPAKLEDSAVYLCASSYEGGNYGYTFGSGTRLTVV.

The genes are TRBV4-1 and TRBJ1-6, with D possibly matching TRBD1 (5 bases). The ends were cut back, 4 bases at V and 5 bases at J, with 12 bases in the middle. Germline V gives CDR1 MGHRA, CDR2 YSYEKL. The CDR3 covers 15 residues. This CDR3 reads CASSPLGGNNSPLHF. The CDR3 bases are TGCGCCAGCAGCCCCTTGGGGGGGAATAATTCACCCCTCCACTTT.